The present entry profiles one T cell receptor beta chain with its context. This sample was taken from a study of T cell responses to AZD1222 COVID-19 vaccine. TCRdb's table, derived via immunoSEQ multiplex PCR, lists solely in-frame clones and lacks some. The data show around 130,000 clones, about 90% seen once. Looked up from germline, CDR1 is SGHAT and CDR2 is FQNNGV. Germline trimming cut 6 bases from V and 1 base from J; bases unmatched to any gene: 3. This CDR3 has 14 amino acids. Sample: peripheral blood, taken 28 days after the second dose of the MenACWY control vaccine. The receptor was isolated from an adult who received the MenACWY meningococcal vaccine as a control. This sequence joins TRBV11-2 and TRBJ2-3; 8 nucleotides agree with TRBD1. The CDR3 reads CASRTGAGTDTQYF. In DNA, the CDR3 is TGTGCCAGCAGGACAGGGGCCGGCACAGATACGCAGTATTTT.